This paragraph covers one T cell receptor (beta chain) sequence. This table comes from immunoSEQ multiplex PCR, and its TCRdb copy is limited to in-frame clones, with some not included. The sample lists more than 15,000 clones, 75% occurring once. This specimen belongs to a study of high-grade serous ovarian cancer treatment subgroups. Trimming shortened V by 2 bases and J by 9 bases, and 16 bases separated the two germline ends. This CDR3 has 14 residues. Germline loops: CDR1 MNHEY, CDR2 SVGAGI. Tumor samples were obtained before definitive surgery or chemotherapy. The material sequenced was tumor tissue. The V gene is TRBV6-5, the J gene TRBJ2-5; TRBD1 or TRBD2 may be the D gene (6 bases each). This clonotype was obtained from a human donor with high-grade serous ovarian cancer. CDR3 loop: CASSYGTPRGAQYF. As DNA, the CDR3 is TGTGCCAGCAGTTACGGGACTCCAAGGGGGGCCCAGTACTTC.